The 10 T cell receptor beta chains presented below share a single source sample, sequenced in a study of T cells after yellow fever vaccination. A single record per CDR3 protein comes from TCRdb applying MiXCR to the 5' RACE reads. Here the sample spans 320,000 or so distinct CDR3 sequences, roughly 8.6% being singletons. The sequenced sample was PBMCs, obtained roughly 47 days after the first yellow fever vaccination. These receptors came from a man younger than 30 who received the YFV17D yellow fever vaccine.

This clonotype was seen ten or more times. The chain combines TRBV2 with TRBJ1-3; 7 positions agree with TRBD1. Germline assignment: CDR1 SNHLY and CDR2 FYNNEI. The CDR3 extends over 13 amino acids. V shed 6 bases and J 6 bases; nucleotides not matched to a gene: 5. In nucleotides, the CDR3 is TGTGCCAGCAGCACCGGGACAGTAAACACCATATATTTT. It is translated as CASSTGTVNTIYF.

The V call is TRBV18, the J call TRBJ2-5, with no clear D. Germline V CDR1 and CDR2: KGHSH, LQKENI. The CDR3 covers 14 residues. V lost 0 bases and J lost 1, with 6 bases in between. CDR3 DNA: TGTGCCAGCTCACCACCAACTCTCCAAGAGACCCAGTACTTC. Translating it yields CASSPPTLQETQYF.

This clonotype has more than one count but fewer than ten. Here the CDR3 reads CAISGAGGQTQYF. The CDR3 DNA is TGTGCCATCAGTGGGGCGGGGGGGCAGACCCAGTACTTC. The gene calls are TRBV10-3 and TRBJ2-5; TRBD2 aligns across 9 bases. V was clipped by 4 bases and J by 6 bases; unmatched bases: 3. CDR1 and CDR2 from the germline V gene are ENHRY and SYGVKD. This CDR3 is built from 13 residues.

This chain uses TRBV6-1 with TRBJ1-5; TRBD1 might be the D (5 bases). The CDR3 covers 15 residues. The germline gives CDR1 MNHNS, CDR2 SASEGT. With 2 bases removed from V and 3 bases from J, the gap between germline ends came to 11 bases. The CDR3 loop reads CASSEQGYYNQPQHF. The CDR3 nucleotides are TGTGCCAGCAGTGAACAGGGTTATTACAATCAGCCCCAGCATTTT.

The rearrangement joins TRBV7-9 to TRBJ2-2; D is possibly TRBD1 (5 bases). Germline-derived CDR1 and CDR2 are SEHNR and FQNEAQ (reference sequence). Trimming took 2 bases from V and 7 from J, leaving 11 bases between them. The CDR3 extends over 14 amino acids. This CDR3 reads CASSLIGANGELFF. As DNA, the CDR3 is TGTGCCAGCAGCTTAATAGGGGCGAACGGGGAGCTGTTTTTT.

This CDR3 is CSAERQTNTGELFF. Here the CDR3 DNA reads TGCAGCGCCGAAAGACAGACGAACACCGGGGAGCTGTTTTTT. The J gene is TRBJ2-2, the V gene TRBV29-1; D perhaps matches TRBD1 (5 bases). Germline V gene lookup returns CDR1 SQVTM and CDR2 ANQGSEA. This CDR3 has 14 amino acids. Trimming pared 7 bases from V and 0 bases from J, leaving 12 bases between.

The rearrangement joins TRBV10-3 to TRBJ2-3; 14 bases match TRBD2. The CDR3 totals 15 residues. Germline values: CDR1 ENHRY, CDR2 SYGVKD. The V segment lost 8 bases and the J segment 1 base; nucleotides outside the gene matches: 2. CDR3 residues: CAIGGLAGGTDTQYF. CDR3 nucleotides: TGTGCCATCGGGGGACTAGCGGGGGGCACAGATACGCAGTATTTT.

The chain links TRBV20-1 to TRBJ2-5; 9 nucleotides agree with TRBD2. Germline V lookup: CDR1 DFQATT, CDR2 SNEGSKA (reference sequence). V dropped 7 bases and J dropped 5; count of bases not matched to a gene: 14. This CDR3 has 15 amino acids. CDR3 nucleotides: TGCAGTGTCCGGGCGCCGACTAGCGGTGGGGAGACCCAGTACTTC. This translates into CSVRAPTSGGETQYF.

This clonotype was recorded a few times. An end of the junction differs from the germline gene, which may be a read error. The chain joins TRBV7-6 to TRBJ1-1, with D maybe TRBD1 (6 bases). CDR1 SGHVS and CDR2 FNYEAQ come from the germline V gene. The CDR3 covers 14 residues. CDR3 sequence (DNA): TGTGCCAGCAGCCTAGCAGGCCAGGGGACTGAAGCTTTCTTT. It is translated as CASSLAGQGTEAFF.

This clonotype occurred many times. This chain joins TRBV12-3 or TRBV12-4 and TRBJ1-6, with D possibly TRBD1 on 5 matching bases. The CDR3 sequence is 13 residues long. The ends were cut back, 4 bases at V and 8 bases at J, with 9 bases in the middle. The CDR3 sequence is CASSYDSDSPLHF. CDR3 DNA sequence: TGTGCCAGCAGTTACGACAGTGATTCACCCCTCCACTTT.